This T cell receptor beta chain comes out of a study of T cells in Graves' hyperthyroidism and ophthalmopathy (dated by TCRdb to between 2017 and 2020). The study in broad terms: Peripheral blood samples were taken at initial diagnosis, before any treatment was given. TCR V-J signatures able to tell the groups apart were searched for in a discovery cohort of 90 to 100 patients, of whom 43 had Graves' ophthalmopathy and roughly 58 had stable Graves' hyperthyroidism. Prospective prediction of ophthalmopathy was tested in an independent validation cohort consisting of 18 to 20 hyperthyroidism patients and more than 15 patients who later progressed to ophthalmopathy. The 90 to 100 discovery patients were randomly split 7:3 into training and test sets. Thyroid tissue and blood T-cell repertoires from more than five Graves' hyperthyroidism patients were also compared in the study. After blood sampling, hyperthyroidism patients were treated with methimazole at a starting dose of 30 mg daily, and ophthalmopathy patients were treated with high-dose intravenous methylprednisolone. The paper reports TCR Vbeta CDR3 sequencing of roughly 140 peripheral blood samples: approximately 43 ophthalmopathy, some 80 hyperthyroidism and approximately 17 progressor patients.

What the study reported, not specific to this receptor: During validation, the model predicted progression to ophthalmopathy a median of about 5.9 months ahead of onset, with approximately 71% sensitivity and 72.22% specificity. A model built on a 13 V-J signature distinguished ophthalmopathy from stable hyperthyroidism, reaching around 87% sensitivity and 81.08% specificity in cross-validation and 80%/75% in testing. Sample size was not statistically predetermined, and investigators were not blinded to group allocation. Blood samples also contained most of the expanded thyroid clonotypes (frequency above 0.001), which suggests that blood repertoires may reflect thyroid immune responses.

TCR beta CDR3 regions were amplified from RNA transcripts. For the first round of RT-PCR on the TCR CDR3, the HTBI primer set was used together with the Qiagen OneStep RT-PCR kit. The libraries were constructed in a second round of multiplex PCR and then size-selected and purified. Sequencing of the libraries was done on an Illumina HiSeq2000 using paired-end 100 bp reads. Turning to the authors' computational methods: SOAPnuke was used to process the raw data, throwing out any read that contained adapters or uncalled bases, had a mean Phred below 15, or lacked an exact constant-primer or identifier match. COPE v1.2.5 was used to merge the high-quality paired reads, and each unique nucleotide sequence was defined as a clonotype. MiTCR v1.1 was used to align the clonotypes against IMGT TRBV, TRBD and TRBJ reference segments. Only V-J combinations with frequency above 0.0001, covering 99% to 99.2% of repertoires, were analysed. The TCS score was defined as F50 (clonal expansion) divided by E x V (chaos), with BLOSUM62-based TCRdist calculated between CDR3 peptides within each V-J. Welch's t-statistics and random forest reduced 500 to 650 V-J features to 10 to 15, which were used in a naive Bayes classifier (R e1071). TCRdb trimmed public reads at Q25 via fastp, called clones via MiXCR and kept in-frame beta chains. Rows with a matching CDR3 protein are joined into one entry that keeps the most common DNA and genes. The V and J calls and clone size come from TCRdb's table, not from the authors' own analysis. The sample includes 300,000 to 450,000 distinct CDR3 sequences, with 15% observed a single time. The top ten clonotypes cover 30% to 35% of the sample.

Stable Graves' hyperthyroidism was defined as the absence of progression to ophthalmopathy over 18 months of follow-up. The hyperthyroidism patients were between 18 and 65 years old and newly diagnosed, with a disease duration of less than 2 months. The study excluded patients with uncontrolled infections, other autoimmune diseases, pregnancy or lactation. Diagnoses were established on the basis of clinical symptoms, serum thyroxine and TRAb, thyroid ultrasound, and orbital computed tomography. PBMCs were isolated from more than 9 ml of fresh peripheral blood by Ficoll-Paque density gradient centrifugation. Trizol reagent was used to extract total RNA, and RNA quality was then checked on an Agilent 2100 Bioanalyzer. This clonotype was recorded many times. Its antigen is still unknown. Base qualities were left out, and no much larger clone turns up one base away. The germline V gene encodes CDR1 KGHSH and CDR2 LQKENI. The CDR3 covers 15 residues, taking in both the cysteine and the phenylalanine. Only the CDR3 DNA is retained, 45 bases long and in frame from the first base. Cut back by 6 bases and 0 bases, the V and J ends lie 14 bases apart.

The chain uses TRBV18 and TRBJ1-1; a confident D gene designation cannot be given. The specimen was blood. The sequence was obtained from a woman aged 30 to 39 with Graves' hyperthyroidism. The DNA is as follows: TGTGCCAGCTCGCCTCAGAGGACGGTGAACACTGAAGCTTTCTTT. This yields the protein CASSPQRTVNTEAFF. When the CDR3 is completed using the reference TRBV18 and TRBJ1-1 genes on either side, the full variable domain is NAGVMQNPRHLVRRRGQEARLRCSPMKGHSHVYWYRQLPEEGLKFMVYLQKENIIDESGMPKERFSAEFPKEGPSILRIQQVVRGDSAAYFCASSPQRTVNTEAFFGQGTRLTVV.